The entry that follows covers one T cell receptor beta chain sequence. This entry comes from a study of blood T cell repertoires in COVID-19. Study at large: In each case, the material was cDNA or gDNA derived from T cells, B-cell-depleted T cells, or PBMCs.

The CDR3 runs 13 residues. V was pared by 8 bases and J by 5 bases, with 12 bases between. Germline loops: CDR1 MRHNA, CDR2 SNTAGT. The protocol was immunoSEQ multiplex PCR, while the TCRdb copy is restricted to in-frame clones and leaves out a portion. This table has around 250,000 clones, 70% to 90% appearing once. The sequence was collected from a man aged 25-45 years who had recovered from COVID-19. The chain combines TRBV6-4 with TRBJ2-2; D is unresolved. Sequenced material: peripheral blood. The CDR3 protein is CASRLEYTGELFF. The CDR3 DNA sequence: TGTGCCAGCCGGTTAGAATATACCGGGGAGCTGTTTTTT.